This T cell receptor (beta chain) was recorded in a study of cytomegalovirus exposure and HLA in healthy donors. Findings of the study overall: Accurate prediction of most subjects' HLA-A and HLA-B alleles from TCR beta sequences was reported. Cytomegalovirus association was listed for approximately 160 TCR beta chains. Among TCR beta chains of equal frequency, HLA-associated ones were more clonally expanded in a later analysis.

To note about this clone: Antigen: not known.

In the PCR, 60 Vbeta and 13 Jbeta primers were used. Authors' processing steps: In a later analysis, of approximately 81 million unique beta chains, approximately 10 million appeared in at least two donors. Only in-frame clones appear in the TCRdb table, and some are missing; sequencing was by immunoSEQ multiplex PCR. That table furnishes V, J and clone size, whereas the DNA furnished D and trimming. Among roughly 80,000 clones listed, approximately 80% were seen once. This TCR was sampled from a man in his forties in good health and CMV-seronegative. Sequencing was performed on PBMCs.

CDR3 loop: CASSKVNRERGYTF. CDR3 sequence (DNA): TGTGCCAGCAGCAAAGTTAACAGGGAACGGGGCTACACCTTC. The chain carries TRBV21-1 and TRBJ1-2; no DNA check was done on the table's D call, TRBD1. TRBV21-1 is marked as a pseudogene. The CDR3 has 14 residues.